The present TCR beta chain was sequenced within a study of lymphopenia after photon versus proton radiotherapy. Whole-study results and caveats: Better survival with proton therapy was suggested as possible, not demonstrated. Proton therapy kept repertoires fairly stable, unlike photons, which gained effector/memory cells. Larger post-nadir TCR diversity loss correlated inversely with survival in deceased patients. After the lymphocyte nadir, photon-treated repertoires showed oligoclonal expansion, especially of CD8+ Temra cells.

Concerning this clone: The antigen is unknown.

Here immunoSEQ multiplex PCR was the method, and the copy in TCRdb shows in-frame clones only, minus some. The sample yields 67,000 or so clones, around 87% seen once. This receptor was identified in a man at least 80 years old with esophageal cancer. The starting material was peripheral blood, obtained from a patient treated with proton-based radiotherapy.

The CDR3 sequence: CASSPPNTEAFF. CDR3 DNA sequence: TGCGCCAGCAGCCCACCCAACACTGAAGCTTTCTTT. This chain links TRBV4-1 with TRBJ1-1; D call uncertain. The CDR3 is 12 residues long. The V end was cut by 4 bases, the J end by 2 bases, with 5 bases between. The germline CDR1 and CDR2 sequences are MGHRA and YSYEKL.